This TCR beta chain was identified during a study of blood T cells in healthy people across ages. The trim removed 4 bases at V and 8 bases at J, leaving 7 bases unmatched. The germline CDR1 and CDR2 sequences are LNHNV and YYDKDF (reference sequence). The length of the CDR3 is 15 residues. The second PCR ran roughly 7 to 11 cycles with a sample-barcoded 5' primer and J-beta primers. In TCRdb, the 5' RACE reads were re-called with MiXCR into one record per CDR3 protein. This table has about 680,000 distinct CDR3 sequences, 49% appearing once. About this clonotype: Its antigen remains unknown.

The study, taken as a whole, reports: Without sorted subsets, naive and antigen-experienced compartments could not be conclusively compared.

V is TRBV15 and J is TRBJ2-1, with TRBD2 matching 11 bases. The TCR was taken from a woman in her sixties in good health. Material: blood. The chain's CDR3 is CATSKLAGVWDEQFF. DNA of the CDR3: TGTGCCACCAGCAAACTAGCGGGAGTTTGGGATGAGCAGTTCTTC.